This paragraph reports one T cell receptor (beta chain). What it binds is not known. PCR used 60 Vbeta primers and 13 Jbeta primers. Here immunoSEQ multiplex PCR was the method, and the copy in TCRdb shows in-frame clones only, minus some. The repertoire holds over 150,000 clones, with 70% to 80% as singletons. The germline V and J ends were trimmed by 0 bases and 7 bases, with 10 bases remaining between them. The germline V gene has CDR1 SGDLS and CDR2 YYNGEE. The CDR3 extends over 14 amino acids. The sample originates from a study of cytomegalovirus exposure and HLA in healthy donors. General study findings and limits: Apparent HLA restriction characterized most CMV-associated TCR beta chains in a later analysis. A later analysis showed that HLA-associated TCR beta chains had undergone more clonal expansion than equally common others.

V usage is TRBV9 and J usage is TRBJ1-4; D possibly corresponds to TRBD1 (5 bases). The source of this sequence is a man between 60 and 75 years old in good health and CMV-seronegative. Sequencing was carried out using PBMCs. CDR3 loop: CASSVGGGGEKLFF. In DNA, the CDR3 is TGTGCCAGCAGCGTAGGTGGGGGAGGTGAAAAACTGTTTTTT.